This TCR beta chain stems from a study of cytomegalovirus exposure and HLA in healthy donors. On the study more broadly: There were 65 million to 85 million unique TCRs (from HLA-typed donors) in an early data release. Study conclusions and caveats: CMV serostatus was the only immune exposure information that was available.

The CDR3 consists of 11 residues. V lost 8 bases and J lost 8, with 12 bases in between. Germline loops: CDR1 MDHEN, CDR2 SYDVKM. Amplification used 60 Vbeta primers and 13 Jbeta primers. The authors' processing: A follow-up analysis tallied some 80 million unique TCR beta chains, about 10 million shared. Sequenced by immunoSEQ multiplex PCR; TCRdb stores in-frame clones only, minus some. V and J calls plus clone size are reproduced from that table; the DNA served to infer D and trimming. Here the sample spans about 130,000 clones, approximately 78% being singletons. To note about this clone: The antigen remains unidentified.

The rearrangement links TRBV28 to TRBJ1-2; D possibly corresponds to TRBD1 (5 bases). This receptor was taken from a woman aged 40 to 50 in good health and CMV-seropositive. The sequenced sample was PBMCs. The CDR3 nucleotides are TGTGCCAGCGGCACCCGGGGGGGCTACACCTTC. Its protein product is CASGTRGGYTF.